Presented here are 7 T cell receptor beta chains from one specimen sequenced in a study of cytotoxic CD8 clonotypes in ibrutinib-treated CLL. Produced via immunoSEQ multiplex PCR; TCRdb's table is partial and in-frame only. The sample has 35,000 or so clones; almost 70% are singletons. The specimen was PBMCs, collected before ibrutinib treatment. These receptors were taken from a human donor with chronic lymphocytic leukemia.

This clone is classed as medium-sized. The chain couples TRBV5-4 to TRBJ1-2; 9 bases align to TRBD1. The CDR3 contains 14 residues. Trimming took 4 bases from V and 3 from J; bases not matched to a gene: 4. Germline values: CDR1 SGHNT, CDR2 YYREEE (reference sequence). DNA of the CDR3: TGTGCCAGCAGCAAAACAGGGGGCGACTATGGCTACACCTTC. It yields the protein CASSKTGGDYGYTF. Full variable domain (remainder filled in from reference TRBV5-4 and TRBJ1-2): ETGVTQSPTHLIKTRGQQVTLRCSSQSGHNTVSWYQQALGQGPQFIFQYYREEENGRGNFPPRFSGLQFPNYSSELNVNALELDDSALYLCASSKTGGDYGYTFGSGTRLTVV.

The chain employs TRBV29-1 and TRBJ2-7, with D unresolved. The V gene lost 5 bases and the J gene lost 0 bases, with 11 bases spanning the gap. Germline V gene sequence: CDR1 SQVTM, CDR2 ANQGSEA. The CDR3 spans 13 residues. The CDR3 DNA reads as TGCAGCGTTAGGATGGTAAGCTCCTACGAGCAGTACTTC. It yields the protein CSVRMVSSYEQYF.

This clone was counted only a few times. The V and J genes are TRBV13 and TRBJ2-5, with TRBD1 matching over 9 bases. Trimming removed 1 base from V and 11 bases from J; junction bases left unmatched: 8. The V gene's germline CDR1 is PRHDT and CDR2 FYEKMQ (reference sequence). CDR3 length: 14 amino acids. CDR3 coding DNA: TGTGCCAGCAGCTTAGACCGGGGACAGGGTCTACAGTACTTC. The encoded protein is CASSLDRGQGLQYF.

The rearrangement uses TRBV25-1 and TRBJ1-1; D remains unclear. The CDR3 has 18 residues. Trimming cost V 0 bases and J 0 bases, with 17 bases left between them. CDR1 and CDR2 from the germline V gene are MGHDK and SYGVNS. The CDR3 spells CASSEYSGRKGLNTEAFF. CDR3 nucleotide sequence: TGTGCCAGCAGTGAATATTCCGGCAGGAAGGGTTTGAACACTGAAGCTTTCTTT. The whole variable domain, filled in from reference TRBV25-1 and TRBJ1-1, reads EADIYQTPRYLVIGTGKKITLECSQTMGHDKMYWYQQDPGMELHLIHYSYGVNSTEKGDLSSESTVSRIRTEHFPLTLESARPSHTSQYLCASSEYSGRKGLNTEAFFGQGTRLTVV.

The chain links TRBV28 to TRBJ2-5; TRBD1 matches 7 bases. Per the germline V gene, CDR1 is MDHEN and CDR2 is SYDVKM. The junction had 2 bases not matched to a gene; V was cut back by 5 bases and J by 2 bases. The CDR3 has 13 amino acids. The CDR3 region has the DNA TGTGCCAGCAGTCAGGGACAGCAAGAGACCCAGTACTTC. Amino acids: CASSQGQQETQYF.

This clone appeared a few times. V usage is TRBV6-6 and J usage is TRBJ2-2; 8 bases fit TRBD1. The CDR3 contains 14 residues. After removal of 10 bases from V and 5 bases from J, the junction contained 9 bases not matched to a gene. The V gene's germline CDR1 is MNHNY and CDR2 SVGAGI (reference sequence). CDR3 DNA sequence: TGTGCCACACTCAGGGGGCGCCTAACCGGGGAGCTGTTTTTT. Translating gives CATLRGRLTGELFF.

The sample holds one count of this clone. The chain is built from TRBV28 and TRBJ1-1; D uncertain. With 1 base removed from V and 3 bases from J, the gap between germline ends came to 9 bases. CDR3 length: 14 amino acids. Per the germline V gene, CDR1 is MDHEN and CDR2 is SYDVKM. The CDR3 spells CASSLSGGYTEAFF. DNA of the CDR3: TGTGCCAGCAGTTTATCGGGAGGGTACACTGAAGCTTTCTTT.